This is a list of T cell receptor beta chains from one sample in a study of technical replicates of blood from several donors. The assay was immunoSEQ multiplex PCR, and TCRdb's table has in-frame clones only and misses some. Among some 77,000 clones listed, 80% to 90% were seen once. Source material: PBMCs. These receptors were collected from a human donor in good health. Some clones in this sample may be carry-over from other donors' samples. CDR3s include the opening cysteine and the closing phenylalanine or tryptophan. Fields, in order: clone size, CDR3 length, D gene, J gene, V gene, CDR3 DNA, CDR3 protein. A D gene is named only where the DNA matches it firmly. Where a row states a size, it is once, few, many or the class of an expanded clone; other rows omit it.

>.|13|.|TRBJ2-2|TRBV5-1
TGCGCCAGCAGCGCCAGGGGCACCGGGGAGCTGTTTTTT
CASSARGTGELFF
>few|14|.|TRBJ2-7|TRBV2
TGTGCCAGCAGTCTTCACTTGACAGACTACGAGCAGTACTTC
CASSLHLTDYEQYF
>.|15|TRBD2|TRBJ2-7|TRBV4-2
TGTGCCAGCAGCCAAATAGCGGGGGGGCTTTACGAGCAGTACTTC
CASSQIAGGLYEQYF
>.|14|.|TRBJ2-1|TRBV5-8
TGTGCCAGCAGCCGAGAGGGGGACCTCAATGAGCAGTTCTTC
CASSREGDLNEQFF
>.|14|.|TRBJ2-3|TRBV9
TGTGCCAGCAGCCCAAGGGCCTCAGGGGATACGCAGTATTTT
CASSPRASGDTQYF
>.|16|TRBD2|TRBJ2-2|TRBV5-4
TGTGCCAGCAGCTTTTCGCGCGGGAGGGCCTATGGGGAGCTGTTTTTT
CASSFSRGRAYGELFF
>.|13|.|TRBJ1-1|TRBV9
TGTGCCAGCAGCGCAGGGGTAGGGCCTGAAGCTTTCTTT
CASSAGVGPEAFF
>.|13|.|TRBJ2-5|TRBV2
TGTGCCAGCAGTGAACCCCAGCAAGAGACCCAGTACTTC
CASSEPQQETQYF
>.|17|TRBD2|TRBJ2-3|TRBV7-9
TGTGCCAGCAGCAGCACTAGCGGGGCCGTCTCGGTAGATACGCAGTATTTT
CASSSTSGAVSVDTQYF
>.|13|.|TRBJ2-1|TRBV11-3
TGTGCCAGCAGCTTAGGGCTTTACAATGAGCAGTTCTTC
CASSLGLYNEQFF
>.|13|.|TRBJ2-5|TRBV5-4
TGTGCCAGCAGCACGGGGGACCAAGAGACCCAGTACTTC
CASSTGDQETQYF
>.|13|TRBD2|TRBJ2-7|TRBV23-1
TGCGCCAGCAGGACGGGGACTAGCTACGAGCAGTACTTC
CASRTGTSYEQYF
>.|13|.|TRBJ2-3|TRBV29-1
TGCAGCGTTGAGGAGGGGAGCACAGATACGCAGTATTTT
CSVEEGSTDTQYF
>once|17|.|TRBJ2-3|TRBV2
TGTGCCAGCAGTGATGCGCCGCTAGTCCCAAGCACAGATACGCAGTATTTT
CASSDAPLVPSTDTQYF
>.|16|.|TRBJ2-2|TRBV2
TGTGCCAGCATTAGAGGAAGGGGCCGGTTGGCCGGGGAGCTGTTTTTT
CASIRGRGRLAGELFF
>.|12|.|TRBJ2-1|TRBV2
TGTGCCAGCAGTGAAGCTCTCTCTAGCGCAGTCTTC
CASSEALSSAVF
>.|14|.|TRBJ2-2|TRBV7-8
TGTGCCGTCCGTTCCGGGAAAGATATCGGGGAGCTGTTTTTT
CAVRSGKDIGELFF
>.|12|.|TRBJ1-2|TRBV6-4
TGTGCCAGCACGGCGGAGTTCTATGGCTACACCTTC
CASTAEFYGYTF
>.|11|.|TRBJ2-5|TRBV20-1
TGCAGTGCTGCCCGTCAGGGGACCCAGTACTTC
CSAARQGTQYF
>.|15|TRBD2|TRBJ2-1|TRBV7-2
TGTGCCAGCAGTAAGCGGGAGGGCCTCTTGAATGAGCAGTTCTTC
CASSKREGLLNEQFF
>.|15|TRBD1|TRBJ1-6|TRBV19
TGTGCCAGCAGACAGGGGGCCTCCTATAATTCACCCCTCCACTTT
CASRQGASYNSPLHF
>.|12|TRBD1|TRBJ2-1|TRBV27
TGTGCCGCGGGACAGGGTTGGAATGAGCAGTTCTTC
CAAGQGWNEQFF
>once|18|TRBD1|TRBJ1-5|TRBV7-6
TGTGCCAGCAGCCCCCAACCCGGGACAGGAGCTCGATATCAGCCCCAGCATTTT
CASSPQPGTGARYQPQHF
>.|12|.|TRBJ1-1|TRBV7-9
TGTGCCAGCAGCTTAGACAGGCCGGCAGTTCTCTTT
CASSLDRPAVLF
>few|13|TRBD2|TRBJ2-7|TRBV11-2
TGTGCCAGCAGCCCGGGACTAATCTACGAGCAGTACTTC
CASSPGLIYEQYF
>few|13|TRBD2|TRBJ2-2|TRBV12-5
TGTGCTAGTGGGCCCGGGGAGGGCGGGGAGCTGTTTTTT
CASGPGEGGELFF
>.|13|TRBD1|TRBJ1-1|TRBV7-3
TGTGCCAGCAGCTTAGACAGGGGGACTGAAGCTTTCTTT
CASSLDRGTEAFF
>.|13|.|TRBJ1-5|TRBV7-9
TGTGCCAGCAGCTTAACGGGGGTGCAGCCCCAGCATTTT
CASSLTGVQPQHF
>.|18|TRBD2|TRBJ2-5|TRBV19
TGTGCCAGTAGCTCCGCTAGCGGGGGGCCCCTCGACCAAGAGACCCAGTACTTC
CASSSASGGPLDQETQYF